This TCR beta chain was identified during a study of post-analysis software for immune sequencing data. As for the study in general: Patients had relapsing-remitting, secondary progressive or progressive-relapsing multiple sclerosis; some lacked subtype.

Study results and limitations: Controls had significantly higher normalized Chao1 diversity than multiple sclerosis patients. Clustering by F measure revealed strong co-clustering among samples prepared together in one batch. Five or six TRBV segments were more frequent in patients than controls; TRBV5-6, TRBV5-1 and TRBV20-1 belonged to this group.

From germline, CDR1 is SGHDT and CDR2 YYEEEE. V was shortened by 1 base and J by 10 bases, with 9 bases between the two germline ends. The CDR3 extends over 11 amino acids. Details on this clonotype: Its antigen is unidentified.

Built from TCR beta cDNA, the libraries had unique molecular identifiers in them. Out of about 0.9 to 10 million T cells, about 500,000 cDNA molecules were generated. TCRdb called the PCR reads again in MiXCR, with one record for every CDR3 protein. The table includes about 770,000 distinct CDR3 sequences, just over 45% detected once. The chain uses TRBV5-6 and TRBJ2-7; D not certain. The sample comprised blood. The sequence was obtained from a girl between 5 and 17 years old with multiple sclerosis. The CDR3 spells CASSLTPTQYF. The CDR3 DNA reads as TGTGCCAGCAGCTTGACCCCTACCCAGTACTTC. The variable domain in full, completed from reference TRBV5-6 and TRBJ2-7, reads DAGVTQSPTHLIKTRGQQVTLRCSPKSGHDTVSWYQQALGQGPQFIFQYYEEEERQRGNFPDRFSGHQFPNYSSELNVNALLLGDSALYLCASSLTPTQYFGPGTRLTVT.